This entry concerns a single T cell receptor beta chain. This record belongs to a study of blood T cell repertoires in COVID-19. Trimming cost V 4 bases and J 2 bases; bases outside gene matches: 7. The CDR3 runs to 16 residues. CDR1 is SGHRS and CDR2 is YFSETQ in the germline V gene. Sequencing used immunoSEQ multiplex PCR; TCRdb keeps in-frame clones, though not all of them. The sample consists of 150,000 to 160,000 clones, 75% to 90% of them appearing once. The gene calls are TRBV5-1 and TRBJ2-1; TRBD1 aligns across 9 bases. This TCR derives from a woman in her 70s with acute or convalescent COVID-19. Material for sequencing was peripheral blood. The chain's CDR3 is CASSALGTGTYNEQFF. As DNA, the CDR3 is TGCGCCAGCAGCGCGCTCGGGACAGGGACCTACAATGAGCAGTTCTTC.